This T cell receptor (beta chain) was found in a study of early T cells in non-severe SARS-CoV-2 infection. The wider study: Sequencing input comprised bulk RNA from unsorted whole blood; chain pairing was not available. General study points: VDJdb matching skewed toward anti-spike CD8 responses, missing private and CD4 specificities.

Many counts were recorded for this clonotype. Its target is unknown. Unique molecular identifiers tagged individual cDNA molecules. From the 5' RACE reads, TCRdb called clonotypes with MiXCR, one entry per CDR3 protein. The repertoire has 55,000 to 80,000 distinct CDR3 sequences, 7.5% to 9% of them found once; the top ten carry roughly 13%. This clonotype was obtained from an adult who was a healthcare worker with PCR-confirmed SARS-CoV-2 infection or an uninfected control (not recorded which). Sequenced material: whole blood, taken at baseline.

The CDR3 DNA follows: TGTGCCAGCAGCCCGAGACAGGGTCCGGGGAACACCGGGGAGCTGTTTTTT. The encoded protein is CASSPRQGPGNTGELFF. This chain links TRBV7-6 with TRBJ2-2, with 7 positions matching TRBD1. J was trimmed by 1 base and V by 5 bases; bases with no gene match: 10. This CDR3 has 17 residues. Germline V gene sequence: CDR1 SGHVS, CDR2 FNYEAQ.